This T cell receptor beta chain was observed in a study of blood T cell repertoires in COVID-19. Data came from immunoSEQ multiplex PCR; TCRdb stores just in-frame clones and leaves some out. Of under 300,000 clones in the sample, approximately 85% were seen once. This CDR3 contains 16 residues. The V gene's germline CDR1 is LNHDA and CDR2 SQIVND (reference sequence). The V segment lost 5 bases and the J segment 6 bases; nucleotides outside the gene matches: 11. Recruits, aged 18 to 89 years, lived in about two dozen US areas. The sequenced sample was PBMCs or T cells enriched from blood (not recorded which). The genes are TRBV19 and TRBJ2-2, with 8 bases that match TRBD1. This TCR came from a woman between 50 and 59 years old who had recovered from COVID-19. In DNA form, the CDR3 reads TGTGCCAGTAGTGTAAAGACAGGGGTGTACGCCGGGGAGCTGTTTTTT. The encoded protein is CASSVKTGVYAGELFF.